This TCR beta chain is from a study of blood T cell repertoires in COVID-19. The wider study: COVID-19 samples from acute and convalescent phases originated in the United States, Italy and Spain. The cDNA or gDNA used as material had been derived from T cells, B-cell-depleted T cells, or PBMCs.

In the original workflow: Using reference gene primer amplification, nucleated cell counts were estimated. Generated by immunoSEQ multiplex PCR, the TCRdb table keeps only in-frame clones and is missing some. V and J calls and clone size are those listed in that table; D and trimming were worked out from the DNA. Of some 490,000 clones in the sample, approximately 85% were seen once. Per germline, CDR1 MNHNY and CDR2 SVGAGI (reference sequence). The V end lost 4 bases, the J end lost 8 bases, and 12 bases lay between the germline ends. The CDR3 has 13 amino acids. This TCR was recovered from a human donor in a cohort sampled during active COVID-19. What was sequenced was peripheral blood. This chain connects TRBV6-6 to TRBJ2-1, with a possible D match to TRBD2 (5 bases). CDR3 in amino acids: CASSLEGLHEQFF. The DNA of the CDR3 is TGTGCCAGCAGTTTAGAGGGTCTCCATGAGCAGTTCTTC.